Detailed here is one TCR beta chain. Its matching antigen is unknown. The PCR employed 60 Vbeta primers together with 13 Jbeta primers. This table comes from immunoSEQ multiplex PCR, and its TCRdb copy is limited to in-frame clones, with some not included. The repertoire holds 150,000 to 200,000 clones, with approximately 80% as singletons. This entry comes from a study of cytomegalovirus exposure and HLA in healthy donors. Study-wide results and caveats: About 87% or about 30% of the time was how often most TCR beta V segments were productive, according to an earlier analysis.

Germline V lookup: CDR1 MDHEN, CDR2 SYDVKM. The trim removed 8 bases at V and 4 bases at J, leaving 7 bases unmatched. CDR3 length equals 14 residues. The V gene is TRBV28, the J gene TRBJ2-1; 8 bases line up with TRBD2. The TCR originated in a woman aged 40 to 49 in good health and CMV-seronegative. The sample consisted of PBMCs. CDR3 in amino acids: CASWGSGTYNEQFF. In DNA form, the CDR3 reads TGTGCCAGCTGGGGTAGCGGGACGTACAATGAGCAGTTCTTC. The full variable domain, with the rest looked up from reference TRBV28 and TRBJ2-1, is DVKVTQSSRYLVKRTGEKVFLECVQDMDHENMFWYRQDPGLGLRLIYFSYDVKMKEKGDIPEGYSVSREKKERFSLILESASTNQTSMYLCASWGSGTYNEQFFGPGTRLTVL.